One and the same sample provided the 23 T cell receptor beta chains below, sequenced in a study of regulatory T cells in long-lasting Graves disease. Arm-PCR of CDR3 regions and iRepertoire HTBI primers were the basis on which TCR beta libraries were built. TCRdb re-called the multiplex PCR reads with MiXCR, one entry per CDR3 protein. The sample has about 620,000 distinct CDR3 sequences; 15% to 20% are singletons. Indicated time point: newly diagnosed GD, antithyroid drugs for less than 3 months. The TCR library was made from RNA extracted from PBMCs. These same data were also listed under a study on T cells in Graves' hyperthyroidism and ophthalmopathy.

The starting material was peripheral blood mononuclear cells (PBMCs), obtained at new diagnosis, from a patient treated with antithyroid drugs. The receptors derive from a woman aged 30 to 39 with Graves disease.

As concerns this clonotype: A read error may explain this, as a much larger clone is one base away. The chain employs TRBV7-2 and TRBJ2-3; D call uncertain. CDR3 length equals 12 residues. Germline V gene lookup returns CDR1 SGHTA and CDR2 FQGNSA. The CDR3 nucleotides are TGTGTCAGCAGCTATATCACAGATACGCAGTATTTT. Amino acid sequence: CVSSYITDTQYF.

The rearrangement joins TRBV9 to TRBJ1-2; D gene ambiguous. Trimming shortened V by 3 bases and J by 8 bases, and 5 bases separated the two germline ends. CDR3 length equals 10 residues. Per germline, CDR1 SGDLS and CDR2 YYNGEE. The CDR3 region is CASSGWGYTF. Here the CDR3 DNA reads TGTGCCAGCAGCGGGTGGGGCTACACCTTC.

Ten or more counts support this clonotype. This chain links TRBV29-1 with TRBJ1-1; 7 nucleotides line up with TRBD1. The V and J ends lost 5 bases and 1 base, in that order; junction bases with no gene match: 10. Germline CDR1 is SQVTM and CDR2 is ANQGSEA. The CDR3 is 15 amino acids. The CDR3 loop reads CSVPQGTLQNTEAFF. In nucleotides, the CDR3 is TGCAGCGTTCCACAGGGGACCCTGCAGAACACTGAAGCTTTCTTT.

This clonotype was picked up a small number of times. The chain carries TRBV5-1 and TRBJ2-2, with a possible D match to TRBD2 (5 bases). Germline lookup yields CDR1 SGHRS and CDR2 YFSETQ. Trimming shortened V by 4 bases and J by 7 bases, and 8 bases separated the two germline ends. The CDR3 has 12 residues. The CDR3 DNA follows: TGCGCCAGCAGCGTCCGGGACGGGGAGCTGTTTTTT. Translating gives CASSVRDGELFF.

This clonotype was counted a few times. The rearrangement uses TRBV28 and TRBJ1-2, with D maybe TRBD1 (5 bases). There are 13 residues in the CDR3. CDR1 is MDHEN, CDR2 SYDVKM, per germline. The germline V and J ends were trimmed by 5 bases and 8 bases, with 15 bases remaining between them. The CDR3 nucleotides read TGTGCCAGCAGTCTCTTCCGGGACTGGGGCTACACCTTC. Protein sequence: CASSLFRDWGYTF.

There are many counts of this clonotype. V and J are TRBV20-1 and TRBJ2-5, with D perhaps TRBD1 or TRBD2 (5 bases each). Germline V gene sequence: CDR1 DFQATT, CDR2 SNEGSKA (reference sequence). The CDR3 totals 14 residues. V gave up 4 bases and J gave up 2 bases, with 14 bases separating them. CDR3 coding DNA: TGCAGTGCTAACTCCTGGGGGTCGCAAGAGACCCAGTACTTC. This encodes CSANSWGSQETQYF.

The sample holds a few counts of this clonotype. CDR3: CASSVDYPASDNEQFF. The DNA for the CDR3 is TGCGCCAGCAGTGTGGACTACCCGGCCTCGGACAATGAGCAGTTCTTC. V is TRBV10-1 and J is TRBJ2-1, with a weak D call TRBD2 (6 bases). Per the germline V gene, CDR1 is WNHNN and CDR2 is SYGVQD (reference sequence). V lost 4 bases to trimming and J lost 5 bases, with 18 bases between them. The CDR3 is 16 residues long.

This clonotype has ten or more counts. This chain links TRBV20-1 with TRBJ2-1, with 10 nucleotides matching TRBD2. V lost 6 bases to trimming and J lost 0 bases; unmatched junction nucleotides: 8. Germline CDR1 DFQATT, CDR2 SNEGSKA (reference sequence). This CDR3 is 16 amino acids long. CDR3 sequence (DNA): TGCAGTGCGCTAATAGCGGGAGGCCTCTCCTACAATGAGCAGTTCTTC. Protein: CSALIAGGLSYNEQFF.

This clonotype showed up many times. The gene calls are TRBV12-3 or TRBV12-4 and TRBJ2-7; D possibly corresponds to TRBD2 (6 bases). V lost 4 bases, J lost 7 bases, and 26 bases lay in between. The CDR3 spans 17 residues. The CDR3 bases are TGTGCCAGCAGTTCCGATCCGGGGTGGAGGGAGGAAGAGGAGCAGTACTTC. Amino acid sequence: CASSSDPGWREEEEQYF.

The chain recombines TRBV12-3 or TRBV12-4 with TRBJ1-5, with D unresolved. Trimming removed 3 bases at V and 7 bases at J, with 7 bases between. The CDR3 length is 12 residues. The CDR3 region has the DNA TGTGCCAGCAGTTTTCAGGCGCAGCCCCAGCATTTT. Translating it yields CASSFQAQPQHF.

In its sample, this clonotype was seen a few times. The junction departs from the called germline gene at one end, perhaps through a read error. Here the CDR3 DNA reads TGTGCCACCAGCGATTACTTCAATGAGCAGTTCTTC. It yields the protein CATSDYFNEQFF. The rearrangement uses TRBV24-1 and TRBJ2-1; D ambiguous. The CDR3 contains 12 residues. Germline V gene sequence: CDR1 KGHDR, CDR2 SFDVKD.

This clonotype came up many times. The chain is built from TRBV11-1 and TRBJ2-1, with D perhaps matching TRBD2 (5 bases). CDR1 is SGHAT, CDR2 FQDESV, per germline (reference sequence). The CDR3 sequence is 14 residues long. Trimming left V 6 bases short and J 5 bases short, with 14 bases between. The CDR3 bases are TGTGCCAGCAGTGACCGGACTCTGAACAATGAGCAGTTCTTC. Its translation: CASSDRTLNNEQFF.

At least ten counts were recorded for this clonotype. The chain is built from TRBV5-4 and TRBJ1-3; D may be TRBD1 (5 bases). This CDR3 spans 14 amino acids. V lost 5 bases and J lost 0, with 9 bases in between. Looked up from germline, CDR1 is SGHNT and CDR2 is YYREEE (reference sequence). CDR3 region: CASSLDSSGNTIYF. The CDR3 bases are TGTGCCAGCAGTTTAGACAGCTCTGGAAACACCATATATTTT.

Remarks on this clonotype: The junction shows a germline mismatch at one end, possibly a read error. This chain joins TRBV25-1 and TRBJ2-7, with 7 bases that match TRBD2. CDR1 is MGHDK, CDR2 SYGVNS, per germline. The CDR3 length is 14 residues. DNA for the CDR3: TGTGCCAGCAGGAGAGCGGGAACCTCCTACGAGCGGTACTTC. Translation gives CASRRAGTSYERYF.

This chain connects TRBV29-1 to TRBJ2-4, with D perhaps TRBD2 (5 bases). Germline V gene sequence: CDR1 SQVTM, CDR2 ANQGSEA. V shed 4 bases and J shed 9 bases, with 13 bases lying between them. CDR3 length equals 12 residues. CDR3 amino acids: CSVGMPEGIQYF. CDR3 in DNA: TGCAGCGTTGGTATGCCTGAGGGCATTCAGTACTTC. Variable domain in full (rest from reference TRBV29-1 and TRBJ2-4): SAVISQKPSRDICQRGTSLTIQCQVDSQVTMMFWYRQQPGQSLTLIATANQGSEATYESGFVIDKFPISRPNLTFSTLTVSNMSPEDSSIYLCSVGMPEGIQYFGAGTRLSVL.

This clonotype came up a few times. The CDR3 region is CASSPTGDEQFF. CDR3 bases: TGTGCCAGCTCCCCGACCGGGGATGAGCAGTTCTTC. The chain recombines TRBV18 with TRBJ2-1; maybe TRBD2 (5 bases). Germline-derived CDR1 and CDR2 are KGHSH and LQKENI. CDR3 length: 12 amino acids. Between the trimmed V and J ends, which lost 6 bases and 8 bases, there was a span of 11 bases.

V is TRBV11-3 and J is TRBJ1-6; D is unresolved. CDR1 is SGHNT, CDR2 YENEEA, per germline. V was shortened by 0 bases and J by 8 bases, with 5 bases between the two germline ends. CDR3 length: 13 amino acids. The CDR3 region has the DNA TGTGCCAGCAGCTTAGAGAGTGATTCACCCCTCCACTTT. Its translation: CASSLESDSPLHF.

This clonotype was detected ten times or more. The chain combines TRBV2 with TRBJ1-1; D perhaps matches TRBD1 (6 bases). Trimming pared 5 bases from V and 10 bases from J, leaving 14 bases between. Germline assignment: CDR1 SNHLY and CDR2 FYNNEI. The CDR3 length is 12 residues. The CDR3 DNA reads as TGTGCCAGCAGTTGGACGGGGGCGGGAGCTTTCTTT. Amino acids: CASSWTGAGAFF. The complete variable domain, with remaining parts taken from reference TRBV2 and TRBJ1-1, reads EPEVTQTPSHQVTQMGQEVILRCVPISNHLYFYWYRQILGQKVEFLVSFYNNEISEKSEIFDDQFSVERPDGSNFTLKIRSTKLEDSAMYFCASSWTGAGAFFGQGTRLTVV.

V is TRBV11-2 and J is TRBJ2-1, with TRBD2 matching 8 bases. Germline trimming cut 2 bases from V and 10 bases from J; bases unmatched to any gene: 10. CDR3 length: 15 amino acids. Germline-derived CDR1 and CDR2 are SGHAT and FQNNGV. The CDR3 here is CASSLSLAGPREQFF. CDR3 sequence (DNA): TGTGCCAGCAGCTTATCCCTAGCGGGCCCTAGGGAGCAGTTCTTC.

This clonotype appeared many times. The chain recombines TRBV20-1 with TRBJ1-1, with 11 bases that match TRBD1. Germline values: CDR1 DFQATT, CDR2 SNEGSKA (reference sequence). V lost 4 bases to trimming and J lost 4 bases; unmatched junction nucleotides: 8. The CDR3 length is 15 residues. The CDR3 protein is CSATDLGQGATEAFF. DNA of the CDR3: TGCAGTGCTACCGACCTAGGACAGGGGGCCACTGAAGCTTTCTTT.

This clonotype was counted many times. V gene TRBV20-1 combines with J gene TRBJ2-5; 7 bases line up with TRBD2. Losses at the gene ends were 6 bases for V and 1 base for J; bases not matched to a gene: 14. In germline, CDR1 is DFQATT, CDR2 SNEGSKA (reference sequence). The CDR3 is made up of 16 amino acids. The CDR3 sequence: CSATRNLAEPQETQYF. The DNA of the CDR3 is TGCAGTGCCACAAGAAACCTAGCGGAACCCCAAGAGACCCAGTACTTC.

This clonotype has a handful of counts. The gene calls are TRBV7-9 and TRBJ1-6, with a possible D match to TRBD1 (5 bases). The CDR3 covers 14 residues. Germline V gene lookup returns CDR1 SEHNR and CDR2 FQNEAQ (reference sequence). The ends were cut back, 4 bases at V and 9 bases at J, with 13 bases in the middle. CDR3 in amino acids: CASSYQGLGSPLHF. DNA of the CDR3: TGTGCCAGCAGCTATCAGGGACTTGGTTCACCCCTCCACTTT.

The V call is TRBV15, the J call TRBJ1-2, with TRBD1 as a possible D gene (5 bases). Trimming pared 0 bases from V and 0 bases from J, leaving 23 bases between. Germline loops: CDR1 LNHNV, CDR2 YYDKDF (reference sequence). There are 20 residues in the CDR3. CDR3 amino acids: CATSRDRRGNPIYSNYGYTF. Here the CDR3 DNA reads TGTGCCACCAGCAGAGATCGGCGGGGGAACCCCATTTACTCTAACTATGGCTACACCTTC.